This T cell receptor (beta chain) was recorded in a study of blood T cell repertoires in COVID-19. Across the whole study: The study drew acute and convalescent COVID-19 samples from the United States, Italy and Spain. PBMCs, B-cell-depleted T cells, or T cells were the source of the cDNA or gDNA that made up the material.

In the source study's methods: Using reference gene primer amplification, nucleated cell counts were estimated. Assay: immunoSEQ multiplex PCR; the TCRdb copy retains only in-frame clones and omits some. Clone size and the V and J calls come from that table; the DNA yielded D and trimming. The table includes about 190,000 clones, 88% detected once. The CDR3 totals 17 residues. The V and J ends lost 3 bases and 9 bases, in that order; junction bases with no gene match: 18. The germline V gene encodes CDR1 DFQATT and CDR2 SNEGSKA (reference sequence). The chain joins TRBV20-1 to TRBJ2-1; 9 bases are shared with TRBD2. Sequencing input: peripheral blood. This TCR derives from a woman between 35 and 50 years old who had recovered from COVID-19. The CDR3 region has the DNA TGCAGTGCTAGTGTTTATTTCGCGGGAGGGCCGATGAGTGAGCAGTTCTTC. Its protein product is CSASVYFAGGPMSEQFF.